This T cell receptor (beta chain) stems from a study of cytomegalovirus exposure and HLA in healthy donors. Trimming shortened V by 1 base and J by 0 bases, and 17 bases separated the two germline ends. Germline V gene data show CDR1 as SGHDT and CDR2 as YYEEEE. The CDR3 contains 19 residues. Concerning this clone itself: Antigen specificity is unknown.

The study's findings and limits: Later analysis identified a missense DCLRE1C variant that was linked to TCR beta V- and J-gene trimming. Reportedly, cytomegalovirus status was diagnosed with high sensitivity and specificity.

Primers: 60 Vbeta forward and 13 Jbeta reverse. Assay: immunoSEQ multiplex PCR; the TCRdb copy retains only in-frame clones and omits some. The repertoire has roughly 200,000 clones, more than 65% of them found once; the top ten carry less than 2%. The clonotype originates from a woman in her 30s in good health and CMV-seronegative. Sequenced sample: PBMCs. The chain links TRBV5-6 to TRBJ2-6; TRBD1 is a possible D gene (6 bases). As DNA, the CDR3 is TGTGCCAGCAGCTTGATGCGACAGGACCCGAACTCTGGGGCCAACGTCCTGACTTTC. Encoded protein: CASSLMRQDPNSGANVLTF.